Below, 3 T cell receptor beta chains from the same sample are listed, as sequenced in a study of T cells in Graves' hyperthyroidism and ophthalmopathy. Amplified TCR beta CDR3 regions derived from RNA transcripts. Using the HTBI primer set, a first-round RT-PCR was run on the TCR CDR3. TCRdb re-derived calls from the multiplex PCR reads in MiXCR, one entry per CDR3 protein. This sample has under 600,000 distinct CDR3 sequences, with approximately 15% found just once. The sequencing sample was made of blood. These receptor sequences come from a middle-aged woman with Graves' ophthalmopathy.

There are many counts of this clonotype. The chain carries TRBV7-2 and TRBJ2-1, with 10 bases that match TRBD2. The CDR3 sequence is 15 residues long. The V gene's germline CDR1 is SGHTA and CDR2 FQGNSA. V gave up 6 bases and J gave up 6 bases; unmatched junction bases: 8. The CDR3: CASRNSGRFGNEQFF. CDR3 sequence (DNA): TGTGCCAGCAGAAATAGCGGGAGGTTTGGCAATGAGCAGTTCTTC.

This clonotype was seen a few times. The rearrangement joins TRBV29-1 to TRBJ2-7, with D perhaps TRBD2 (6 bases). The V and J ends lost 5 bases and 4 bases respectively, with 9 bases between them. This CDR3 spans 11 amino acids. CDR1 is SQVTM and CDR2 is ANQGSEA in the germline V gene. CDR3 coding DNA: TGCAGCGTTTTCGGAGGGTACGAGCAGTACTTC. This encodes CSVFGGYEQYF.

The CDR3 is CSARDGLAGGGNEQFF. The CDR3 DNA reads as TGCAGTGCTAGGGACGGACTAGCGGGGGGGGGCAATGAGCAGTTCTTC. This chain links TRBV20-1 with TRBJ2-1; 15 bases agree with TRBD2. Germline-derived CDR1 and CDR2 are DFQATT and SNEGSKA (reference sequence). V was pared by 3 bases and J by 6 bases, with 6 bases of the junction left unmatched. CDR3 length: 16 residues.